A single sample is the source of the 11 T cell receptor beta chains below, sequenced in a study of blood T cell repertoires in COVID-19. Sequencing used immunoSEQ multiplex PCR; TCRdb keeps in-frame clones, though not all of them. Of 65,000 to 90,000 clones detected, 70% to 80% appear once; the ten largest clones hold 15% to 20%. Sequenced: peripheral blood. The receptors were gathered from a man between 65 and 85 years old with active or convalescent COVID-19.

This clone was seen more than once but under ten times. This chain joins TRBV12-3 or TRBV12-4 and TRBJ1-2, with 7 nucleotides matching TRBD1. Germline trimming cut 5 bases from V and 11 bases from J; bases unmatched to any gene: 11. The CDR3 sequence is 13 residues long. For the CDR3, the DNA is TGTGCCAGCAGTACGACCGGGACAGAGGTATACACCTTC. Its translation: CASSTTGTEVYTF.

This chain connects TRBV7-9 to TRBJ2-1, with 9 bases identical to TRBD1. The CDR3 length is 13 residues. The junction had 4 bases not matched to a gene; V was cut back by 4 bases and J by 9 bases. Germline lookup yields CDR1 SEHNR and CDR2 FQNEAQ (reference sequence). The CDR3 bases are TGTGCCAGCAGCTCACAGGGGGCCGCTGAGCAGTTCTTC. Encoded protein: CASSSQGAAEQFF.

Of note for this clone: The junction and the germline gene differ at one end; a read error may be behind it. This sequence joins TRBV5-5 and TRBJ1-4, with 9 positions matching TRBD1. The CDR3 is 12 residues long. Germline CDR1 and CDR2: SGHKS and YYEKEE (reference sequence). The CDR3 nucleotides are TGTGCCAGCAGCACGACGACAGGGGGTCTTCTTTTT. Amino acid sequence: CASSTTTGGLLF.

V is TRBV5-1 and J is TRBJ2-3, with D perhaps TRBD2 (6 bases). This CDR3 has 14 amino acids. Germline values: CDR1 SGHRS, CDR2 YFSETQ. Trimming removed 7 bases from V and 2 bases from J, with 14 bases in between. CDR3 amino acids: CASLRGEYTDTQYF. The CDR3, as DNA: TGCGCCAGCTTGCGCGGGGAATACACAGATACGCAGTATTTT.

This chain connects TRBV30 to TRBJ1-2; 9 nucleotides match TRBD1. The CDR3 totals 13 residues. V shed 4 bases and J 8 bases; nucleotides not matched to a gene: 8. CDR1 and CDR2 from the germline V gene are GTSNPN and SVGIG (reference sequence). The CDR3 is CAWKRTGATGYTF. CDR3 DNA: TGTGCCTGGAAGAGGACAGGGGCCACAGGCTACACCTTC.

The gene calls are TRBV5-1 and TRBJ1-1; D not certain. This CDR3 comprises 12 residues. The V end was cut by 4 bases, the J end by 5 bases, with 9 bases between. Germline lookup yields CDR1 SGHRS and CDR2 YFSETQ. The CDR3 here is CASSTDVTEAFF. In DNA, the CDR3 is TGCGCCAGCAGCACAGACGTAACTGAAGCTTTCTTT. Complete variable domain (other parts from reference TRBV5-1 and TRBJ1-1): KAGVTQTPRYLIKTRGQQVTLSCSPISGHRSVSWYQQTPGQGLQFLFEYFSETQRNKGNFPGRFSGRQFSNSRSEMNVSTLELGDSALYLCASSTDVTEAFFGQGTRLTVV.

This clone was recorded many times. This chain connects TRBV5-4 to TRBJ1-6; 9 nucleotides line up with TRBD1. CDR1 SGHNT and CDR2 YYREEE come from the germline V gene (reference sequence). After removal of 7 bases from V and 9 bases from J, the junction contained 11 bases not matched to a gene. CDR3 size: 15 residues. DNA of the CDR3: TGTGCCAGCGGTCCGGGAGGGGACAGGGTTTCACCCCTCCACTTT. Translated, it gives CASGPGGDRVSPLHF. Filled out from reference TRBV5-4 and TRBJ1-6, the complete variable domain reads ETGVTQSPTHLIKTRGQQVTLRCSSQSGHNTVSWYQQALGQGPQFIFQYYREEENGRGNFPPRFSGLQFPNYSSELNVNALELDDSALYLCASGPGGDRVSPLHFGNGTRLTVT.

V is TRBV28 and J is TRBJ1-1; D ambiguous. CDR3 length: 11 residues. V shed 6 bases and J shed 1 base, with 3 bases lying between them. CDR1 MDHEN and CDR2 SYDVKM come from the germline V gene. CDR3 DNA sequence: TGTGCCAGCAGCTGGAACACTGAAGCTTTCTTT. Its translation is CASSWNTEAFF.

The chain recombines TRBV13 with TRBJ1-1; D ambiguous. Germline-derived CDR1 and CDR2 are PRHDT and FYEKMQ (reference sequence). This CDR3 has 13 amino acids. Between the trimmed V and J ends, which lost 1 base and 7 bases, there was a span of 10 bases. CDR3 sequence (DNA): TGTGCCAGCAGCTTAGCGCGGCAGTATGAAGCTTTCTTT. Its translation is CASSLARQYEAFF.

The V and J genes are TRBV2 and TRBJ2-2; 7 bases fit TRBD1. J gave up 0 bases and V 6 bases, and 4 bases lay outside the gene matches. CDR1 SNHLY and CDR2 FYNNEI come from the germline V gene. This CDR3 region has 15 residues. CDR3 amino acids: CASSQTGTNTGELFF. The DNA for the CDR3 is TGTGCCAGCAGCCAGACAGGGACGAACACCGGGGAGCTGTTTTTT.

This clone has just a few counts. V gene TRBV4-2 combines with J gene TRBJ1-3, with TRBD1 matching 7 bases. The germline gives CDR1 LGHNA, CDR2 YNFKEQ. There are 17 residues in the CDR3. The V segment lost 4 bases and the J segment 3 bases; nucleotides outside the gene matches: 12. The CDR3 here is CASSPSSRGFSGNTIYF. CDR3 DNA sequence: TGTGCCAGCAGCCCGTCCAGCAGGGGGTTTAGTGGAAACACCATATATTTT.